These T cell receptor beta chains were read from a single sample in a study of chemoradiotherapy in HPV16-positive cancers. The assay was immunoSEQ multiplex PCR, and TCRdb's table has in-frame clones only and misses some. The top ten hold around 21% of the sample, which has 8,000 or so clones, approximately 70% seen once. This material was obtained from a patient who underwent chemoradiotherapy. The receptor source for this set is a human donor with HPV-associated anogenital cancer. CDR3s include the opening cysteine and the closing phenylalanine or tryptophan. D genes are given only for firm matches. Expanded clones get a size class; other rows say once, few or many, or leave the size out.

V: TRBV4-3
J: TRBJ1-2
size: .
D: TRBD1
DNA: TGCGCCAGCAGCCGTTCGTGGGGACAGTCTAACTATGGCTACACCTTC
CDR3: CASSRSWGQSNYGYTF

V: TRBV7-9
J: TRBJ2-5
size: .
D: TRBD2
DNA: TGTGCCAGCAGCCCCCCGACTAGCGGGGGGGTGGAGACCCAGTACTTC
CDR3: CASSPPTSGGVETQYF

V: TRBV11-2
J: TRBJ2-7
size: .
D: .
DNA: TGTGCCAGCAGCCGAGAATGGGGGGCCTACGAGCAGTACTTC
CDR3: CASSREWGAYEQYF

V: TRBV19
J: TRBJ1-2
size: few
D: .
DNA: TGTGCCAGTAGTATCTCGATGTCGGATGGCTACACCTTC
CDR3: CASSISMSDGYTF

V: TRBV28
J: TRBJ1-1
size: .
D: .
DNA: TGTGCCAGCAGTTCCCCCCGACCTATAAAGGGTGGCACTGAAGCTTTCTTT
CDR3: CASSSPRPIKGGTEAFF

V: TRBV4-3
J: TRBJ1-2
size: .
D: TRBD1
DNA: TGCGCCAGCAGCTTTCGGGACAGGGGACCTAACTATGGCTACACCTTC
CDR3: CASSFRDRGPNYGYTF

V: TRBV5-5
J: TRBJ2-7
size: once
D: .
DNA: TGTGCCAGCAGCTTGGAAGGGGATGGTTCCTACGAGCAGTACTTC
CDR3: CASSLEGDGSYEQYF

V: TRBV7-9
J: TRBJ1-2
size: .
D: .
DNA: TGTGCCAGCAGCTCCAGGGATGGGAACTATGGCTACACCTTC
CDR3: CASSSRDGNYGYTF

V: TRBV5-1
J: TRBJ1-2
size: .
D: TRBD1
DNA: TGCGCCAGCAGCTTGTTGGGACAGGGGTCTTCCCCCGGTGGCTACACCTTC
CDR3: CASSLLGQGSSPGGYTF

V: TRBV12-2
J: TRBJ2-5
size: few
D: .
DNA: TGTGCAAGTCGCCGCCGACTCGGACAGAGAGAAGAGACCCAGTACTTC
CDR3: CASRRRLGQREETQYF

V: TRBV28
J: TRBJ1-1
size: .
D: TRBD1
DNA: TGTGCCACCTCGGACAGGGCGAGGGCTGAAGCTTTCTTT
CDR3: CATSDRARAEAFF

V: TRBV4-1
J: TRBJ2-7
size: .
D: .
DNA: TGCGCCAGCAGCCTTAGGGGGGGGAAATACGAGCAGTACTTC
CDR3: CASSLRGGKYEQYF

V: TRBV18
J: TRBJ1-5
size: .
D: TRBD1
DNA: TGTGCCAGCTCACCGGACAGGGGACATCAGCCCCAGCATTTT
CDR3: CASSPDRGHQPQHF

V: TRBV5-1
J: TRBJ2-3
size: .
D: TRBD2
DNA: TGCGCCAGCACTCTTAGCGGGGGTGATACGCAGTATTTT
CDR3: CASTLSGGDTQYF

V: TRBV6-5
J: TRBJ2-3
size: .
D: TRBD2
DNA: TGTGCCAGCAGTTTAGCGGGGGGGCGGGATACGCAGTATTTT
CDR3: CASSLAGGRDTQYF

V: TRBV7-2
J: TRBJ2-1
size: .
D: .
DNA: TGTGCCAGCAGCTTAGAGCGGTTCAGCTCCTACAATGAGCAGTTCTTC
CDR3: CASSLERFSSYNEQFF

V: TRBV28
J: TRBJ1-5
size: .
D: .
DNA: TGTGCCAGCAGTTCCCCCGAGGGGGGCGGACAGCCCCAGCATTTT
CDR3: CASSSPEGGGQPQHF

V: TRBV4-3
J: TRBJ2-5
size: few
D: TRBD2
DNA: TGCGCCAGCAGCCAAGAATTGGCGGCTAGCGGCCAAGAGACCCAGTACTTC
CDR3: CASSQELAASGQETQYF

V: TRBV7-2
J: TRBJ2-7
size: .
D: TRBD1
DNA: TGTGCCAGCAGCTTTACGACAGGGCTGGACGAGCAGTACTTC
CDR3: CASSFTTGLDEQYF